This T cell receptor beta chain is from a study of cytomegalovirus exposure and HLA in healthy donors (dated by TCRdb to 2016 to 2017). For the wider study: An earlier analysis of a few hundred of the donors reported 276 Gb of sequence data and around 100 million unique TCR beta sequences obtained from about 170 million T cells. To predict cytomegalovirus infection status, the study brought together high-throughput TCR immunosequencing, statistical association of individual TCRs with disease status, and machine learning. The later analysis used no new phenotypic data to find candidate immune exposures, relying instead on TCR beta sequences and their occurrence across donors. Alongside the repertoire data, information on donor age, sex, ethnicity and CMV serostatus was compiled. Class I and class II HLA loci were covered by the typing at four-digit resolution. The aim of the study was to test whether cataloging public T cell receptors could identify signatures of past pathogen exposure. Among 300 to 450 genotyped donors of the cohort, an average of about 240,000 unique TCR beta nucleotide sequences were sequenced per donor, about a sixth of them non-productive. Typing coverage differed by locus: A, B, C, DRB1 and DQB1 were typed in about 629-640 donors, DQA1 in around 500, DPA1 in around 580, and DPB1 in 400 to 480. A later genetic analysis used genome-wide SNP genotypes for 398 of the 666 donors, treating that subset as a discovery cohort. The genetic ancestry cluster associated with self-reported Caucasian donors included 65% to 90% of the 300 to 400 genotyped donors. Every repertoire in the discovery cohort had been generated on one and the same sequencing platform. In an earlier analysis of a few hundred of the donors, high-throughput TCR beta sequencing was used to judge whether each TCR beta V gene segment behaved as functional or pseudogenic. A later analysis re-examined previously published TCR beta repertoires from 610 or so donors and added high-resolution HLA genotyping to investigate patterns of TCR occurrence. Several DR-DQ haplotypes were treated as single units for association and clustering because of strong linkage in the cohort. A separate validation cohort of about 110 different subjects was used in addition to the approximately 640-subject first cohort. An early release covering roughly 580 HLA-typed donors comprised approximately 300 gigabases of sequencing data and 85 million to 100 million unique TCR sequences. Using immunosequencing, the study profiled T cell repertoires from 500 to 800 subjects and related those repertoires to cytomegalovirus serostatus.

To prepare the library, the immunoSEQ multiplex PCR assay was applied. For the multiplex PCR, a mixture combining 60 forward primers for TCR Vbeta segments and 13 reverse primers for TCR Jbeta segments was used. The CDR3 region of rearranged TCR beta genes was amplified from genomic DNA with a multiplex PCR assay. On the Illumina HiSeq System, the amplified TCR beta libraries were sequenced as 87-base-pair reads. The study's processing was this. In a later analysis, 70 million to 95 million unique TCR beta chains were counted across the approximately 670 repertoires, and about 10 million of these chains were shared by at least two donors. To remove PCR and sequencing errors, raw reads were error-corrected and collapsed into unique sequences using a nearest-neighbor algorithm that merged closely related sequences. CDR3 sequences were aligned to IMGT reference sequences to assign V, D and J gene segments. Each retained sequence needed at least a six-nucleotide match to both a V gene segment and a J gene segment. Rearrangements were classified as productive when the CDR3 lacked stop codons and remained in frame with V and J, and all other rearrangements were classified as non-productive. Following IMGT convention, CDR3 was defined as the stretch from the second conserved V-encoded cysteine to the conserved J-encoded phenylalanine. The earlier analysis of a few hundred of the donors excluded any sequence lacking an unambiguous match to a single V gene segment. In an earlier analysis of 587 of the donors, a V segment was called functional when productive rearrangements were above 56.7%, and segregating when the standard deviation between donors exceeded 5%. A statistical classification framework was developed to diagnose cytomegalovirus status using the catalog of TCR beta chain sequences. V and J gene assignment, in a later analysis, came from comparing TCR nucleotide sequences with IMGT/GENE-DB human TR gene sequences. A later analysis assigned CDR3 sequences and most-parsimonious VDJ recombination scenarios with the TCRdist pipeline. A later analysis defined each TCR beta chain by its CDR3 amino acid sequence plus V-gene family, and excluded reads lacking a unique V-gene family. A later analysis removed 592 highly shared, low-generation-probability nucleotide sequences to deal with suspected cross-contamination and a sequencing artifact. A later analysis calculated a clonal expansion index for each public chain from normalized within-repertoire ranks of inferred template counts. Generation probabilities in a later analysis came from a VDJ recombination model fitted to out-of-frame rearrangements, and those results were checked against IGoR. A later analysis scored TCR-TCR, TCR-HLA and TCR-CMV co-occurrence with hypergeometric tests, applying a repertoire-size bias correction to TCR pairs. To estimate false discovery rates, a later analysis permuted the HLA or CMV assignments 20 times. A later analysis grouped co-occurring TCRs with DBSCAN, adding TCRdist sequence similarity when clustering within HLA-allele-positive subsets. Repertoires with fewer than 30,000 or more than 120,000 public chains, plus five repertoires with anomalous nucleotide sharing, were excluded from co-occurrence clustering. Drawn from immuneACCESS, this table holds only the in-frame rearrangements with V and J called that TCRdb kept. Clones are partly lost; checked studies trace under half to an unresolved V gene and leave the rest unexplained. Clone size and V and J calls were adopted from that table, with D and trimming inferred from the DNA. This sample has about 96,000 clones in its table, and roughly 74% of those were observed once. The ten most abundant clones make up roughly an eighth of the sample.

Here is what the overall study found, with its caveats: In a later analysis, the rate of TCR association differed among HLA loci, with DRB1 alleles having the most associated TCRs and HLA-C alleles having the fewest. The classifier was reported to diagnose cytomegalovirus status with high specificity and sensitivity in both the original and validation cohorts. This cohort had only TCR beta chains sequenced, and the lack of alpha or paired-chain data limited which features could be detected. Sequencing depth was assumed to be roughly uniform across donors in the presence/absence analyses, though that assumption may not hold. It was suggested by the authors that the approach could potentially be generalized to other disease states and immunological phenotypes. Specific HLA alleles were associated with 15,000 to 20,000 TCR beta sequences at a false discovery rate of 0.05 in a later analysis. Several of the top co-occurrence clusters appeared to be linked to parvovirus B19, influenza, CMV and Epstein-Barr virus, according to a later analysis. Most TCR sequences were observed very rarely across donors, whereas some public TCRs were present in many individuals. A further reported finding was that TCR beta sequences accurately predicted the HLA-A and HLA-B alleles for most subjects in the first cohort. Compared with the 666-donor mean, donors in an Asian-associated ancestry cluster had fewer N-insertions in productive TCRs, according to a later genetic analysis. Three of the identified cytomegalovirus-associated TCR beta chains were confirmed in vitro to be specific for cytomegalovirus antigens. When HLA alleles, especially DR and DQ, strongly co-occurred, attributing TCR associations to individual alleles was difficult. A later genetic analysis associated a missense DCLRE1C variant with V-gene and J-gene trimming of TCR beta chains, and an independent cohort replicated the association. A group of highly shared sequence variants was considered likely to be a technical artifact of the sequencing pipeline. Because the 87-base-pair reads could not distinguish some IMGT-functional V segments, including TRBV6-2 and TRBV6-3, those segments were excluded. Most CMV-associated TCR beta chains appeared to be HLA-restricted in a later analysis, and the HLA associations seemed to be driven largely by CMV exposure. The study gave a list of under 200 TCR beta chains associated with cytomegalovirus. Correlated functional status among segregating V segments might reflect linkage disequilibrium, but an unknown experimental factor could not be ruled out. In a later analysis, HLA-associated TCR beta chains showed more clonal expansion and lower generation probabilities than non-associated chains that were equally common. Because counts were too low, about 18 rarely observed V segments, including chromosome 9 orphons, were excluded from the earlier analysis of 587 of the donors. HLA typing was unavailable for some donors at each locus, so association tests used only the typed subset. In an earlier analysis of 587 of the donors, most TCR beta V segments were observed in productive rearrangements about 87% or about 30% of the time, broadly matching IMGT annotations. CMV serostatus was the only immune exposure information available for the cohort.

On this clone: The antigen this receptor binds is unknown. Base qualities are not recorded, but no much larger clone differs from it by a single base.

The CDR3 measures 17 amino acids from cysteine to phenylalanine. This entry keeps only the CDR3 DNA: 51 bases, framed from base 1. Cut back by 0 bases and 2 bases, the V and J ends lie 18 bases apart. Via the germline V gene, CDR1 is SGHDT and CDR2 YYEEEE. In total, about 650 healthy bone marrow donors made up the cohort. At the time of sampling, every cohort member was nominally healthy, though immune exposures that went unrecorded were likely present. The donor tested CMV seropositive, placing the donor among the approximately 290 seropositive members of the cohort. Every donor gave a peripheral blood sample, and the peripheral blood mononuclear cells from that sample were used for TCR beta sequencing. Genomic DNA was extracted from the blood cell samples with the Qiagen DNeasy Blood Extraction Kit.

This sequence uses TRBV5-6 and TRBJ2-7; TRBD2 is a weak D gene call, 5 bases matching. Material: PBMCs. This TCR was sampled from a woman in her 70s in good health and CMV-seropositive. The nucleotides read TGTGCCAGCAGCTTGGCCGGAACCAGGACTCTGACCTACGAGCAGTACTTC. This sequence encodes CASSLAGTRTLTYEQYF.